The 23 T cell receptor beta chains below all came from one sample that was sequenced in a study of blood T cell repertoires in COVID-19. Libraries were prepared by immunoSEQ multiplex PCR; TCRdb keeps only in-frame clonotypes and omits some of them. In the table there are 13,000 to 15,000 clones, around 91% of which are singletons. Sequenced sample: peripheral blood. These receptors were taken from a human donor in a cohort sampled during active COVID-19.

V is TRBV12-3 or TRBV12-4 and J is TRBJ1-2; no reliable D call. The CDR3 is 13 amino acids. The V gene lost 3 bases and the J gene lost 7 bases, with 12 bases spanning the gap. CDR3 protein: CASSFSGLGGYTF. The CDR3 region has the DNA TGTGCCAGCAGTTTCAGTGGCCTTGGTGGCTACACCTTC.

This chain joins TRBV6-5 and TRBJ2-7; D not resolved. This CDR3 region has 16 residues. The V end was cut by 0 bases, the J end by 2 bases, with 14 bases between. Germline V gene lookup returns CDR1 MNHEY and CDR2 SVGAGI. The CDR3 bases are TGTGCCAGCAGTTACTCGATGTTTCGCGTCGCCTACGAGCAGTACTTC. This sequence encodes CASSYSMFRVAYEQYF.

The chain links TRBV7-9 to TRBJ2-3, with D hard to call. Germline CDR1 is SEHNR and CDR2 is FQNEAQ (reference sequence). The CDR3 runs 13 residues. The V end was cut by 8 bases, the J end by 0 bases, with 9 bases between. DNA of the CDR3: TGTGCCAGCGCGGAAGGAAGCACAGATACGCAGTATTTT. Protein: CASAEGSTDTQYF.

This rearrangement joins TRBV11-2 to TRBJ2-1, with no clear D. V gave up 5 bases and J gave up 0 bases, with 8 bases separating them. Germline-derived CDR1 and CDR2 are SGHAT and FQNNGV. This CDR3 is 14 amino acids long. DNA for the CDR3: TGTGCCAGCAGCCGACTGACCTCCTACAATGAGCAGTTCTTC. The encoded protein is CASSRLTSYNEQFF. The entire variable domain, with the rest obtained from reference TRBV11-2 and TRBJ2-1, is as follows: EAGVAQSPRYKIIEKRQSVAFWCNPISGHATLYWYQQILGQGPKLLIQFQNNGVVDDSQLPKDRFSAERLKGVDSTLKIQPAKLEDSAVYLCASSRLTSYNEQFFGPGTRLTVL.

This chain links TRBV13 with TRBJ2-3; D is perhaps TRBD1 (6 bases). The CDR3 is 15 residues long. Germline values: CDR1 PRHDT, CDR2 FYEKMQ (reference sequence). V lost 5 bases to trimming and J lost 0 bases, with 12 bases between them. DNA for the CDR3: TGTGCCAGCAGCCTCAGACAGGCTAGCACAGATACGCAGTATTTT. Translating it yields CASSLRQASTDTQYF.

The chain carries TRBV27 and TRBJ2-2; 8 bases line up with TRBD2. This CDR3 has 16 residues. The J segment lost 4 bases and the V segment lost 4 bases, leaving 8 bases of the junction unmatched. The germline CDR1 and CDR2 sequences are MNHEY and SMNVEV (reference sequence). The CDR3 DNA reads as TGTGCCAGCAGTTGGGTCGGGAGGGCGGTCACCGGGGAGCTGTTTTTT. It translates to CASSWVGRAVTGELFF.

The chain employs TRBV19 and TRBJ2-1, with 7 bases identical to TRBD1. J gave up 0 bases and V 5 bases, and 10 bases lay outside the gene matches. This CDR3 spans 17 amino acids. The germline V gene encodes CDR1 LNHDA and CDR2 SQIVND (reference sequence). CDR3 region: CASSPETGFSSYNEQFF. CDR3 nucleotide sequence: TGTGCCAGTAGTCCCGAGACAGGGTTTAGCTCCTACAATGAGCAGTTCTTC.

The chain uses TRBV30 and TRBJ1-4; tentative D call: TRBD1 (6 bases). Germline CDR1 is GTSNPN and CDR2 is SVGIG (reference sequence). The V end lost 8 bases, the J end lost 4 bases, and 14 bases lay between the germline ends. The CDR3 runs 13 residues. The CDR3, as DNA: TGTGCCCGACGGGACAATCTTAATGAAAAACTGTTTTTT. It is translated as CARRDNLNEKLFF.

The rearrangement joins TRBV19 to TRBJ2-1; 11 nucleotides line up with TRBD2. This CDR3 comprises 16 residues. CDR1 is LNHDA, CDR2 SQIVND, per germline (reference sequence). Germline trimming cut 6 bases from V and 8 bases from J; bases unmatched to any gene: 12. The CDR3 is CASSTSLAGGFDEQFF. The CDR3 DNA reads TGTGCCAGTAGCACAAGTCTAGCGGGAGGATTCGATGAGCAGTTCTTC.

This clone has only one observation. This sequence joins TRBV25-1 and TRBJ1-6, with 7 positions matching TRBD1. Per the germline V gene, CDR1 is MGHDK and CDR2 is SYGVNS. This CDR3 contains 16 residues. Trimming at V came to 3 bases and at J to 0 bases, leaving 2 bases not matched to a gene. The CDR3 DNA follows: TGTGCCAGCAGTGAGACAGGGCTCTCCTATAATTCACCCCTCCACTTT. Translation gives CASSETGLSYNSPLHF. The entire variable domain, with the rest obtained from reference TRBV25-1 and TRBJ1-6, is as follows: EADIYQTPRYLVIGTGKKITLECSQTMGHDKMYWYQQDPGMELHLIHYSYGVNSTEKGDLSSESTVSRIRTEHFPLTLESARPSHTSQYLCASSETGLSYNSPLHFGNGTRLTVT.

This chain links TRBV24-1 with TRBJ1-5, with TRBD1 matching 7 bases. Germline V gene sequence: CDR1 KGHDR, CDR2 SFDVKD. The length of the CDR3 is 16 residues. V gave up 5 bases and J gave up 0 bases; unmatched junction bases: 6. In DNA form, the CDR3 reads TGTGCCACCAGTGGCAGGGGGAGCCTTAGCAATCAGCCCCAGCATTTT. It specifies CATSGRGSLSNQPQHF.

V and J are TRBV5-1 and TRBJ2-1, with 13 nucleotides matching TRBD2. The CDR3 runs to 15 residues. Germline lookup yields CDR1 SGHRS and CDR2 YFSETQ. V gave up 4 bases and J gave up 8 bases; unmatched junction bases: 6. DNA of the CDR3: TGCGCCAGCAGCACCGGGACTAGCGGGATCCATGAGCAGTTCTTC. Its translation is CASSTGTSGIHEQFF.

The chain uses TRBV4-3 and TRBJ2-3; 7 nucleotides agree with TRBD2. V was clipped by 4 bases and J by 0 bases; unmatched bases: 4. CDR3 size: 15 residues. Germline CDR1 is LGHNA and CDR2 is YSLEER. The CDR3 protein is CASSRLAPSTDTQYF. As DNA, the CDR3 is TGCGCCAGCAGCCGACTAGCCCCTAGCACAGATACGCAGTATTTT.

The V call is TRBV6-6, the J call TRBJ1-4; the D is unclear. The V end was cut by 6 bases, the J end by 5 bases, with 13 bases between. The CDR3 length is 14 residues. Per the germline V gene, CDR1 is MNHNY and CDR2 is SVGAGI (reference sequence). CDR3 in DNA: TGTGCCAGCAGCCGCGGGGAGGCGAATGAAAAACTGTTTTTT. Translating it yields CASSRGEANEKLFF.

The V call is TRBV30, the J call TRBJ2-5; possible D gene TRBD1, 6 bases. CDR1 GTSNPN and CDR2 SVGIG come from the germline V gene (reference sequence). This CDR3 is 11 amino acids long. Between the trimmed V and J ends, which lost 4 bases and 6 bases, there was a span of 9 bases. The CDR3 region has the DNA TGTGCCTGGACCAGGGGCCAGACCCAGTACTTC. This sequence encodes CAWTRGQTQYF.

CDR3 DNA sequence: TGTGCCAGTACCCCGAGAGGAGTAGGCGAGACCCAGTACTTC. This sequence encodes CASTPRGVGETQYF. This chain links TRBV19 with TRBJ2-5; unclear D gene. There are 14 residues in the CDR3. V lost 7 bases to trimming and J lost 5 bases, with 17 bases between them. Germline CDR1 and CDR2: LNHDA and SQIVND (reference sequence).

V and J are TRBV7-8 and TRBJ1-1; D may be TRBD1 (6 bases). CDR3 length equals 13 residues. In germline, CDR1 is SGHVS, CDR2 FQNEAQ. V lost 5 bases and J lost 5, with 12 bases in between. The CDR3 DNA reads TGTGCCAGCAGCCAGAACAGGGAAACTGAAGCTTTCTTT. Its translation is CASSQNRETEAFF.

The chain combines TRBV6-5 with TRBJ2-3, with a possible D match to TRBD2 (6 bases). V was shortened by 7 bases and J by 6 bases, with 14 bases between the two germline ends. Germline V CDR1 and CDR2: MNHEY, SVGAGI. The CDR3 extends over 13 amino acids. CDR3 residues: CASTLLGRDTQYF. The CDR3 region has the DNA TGTGCCAGCACCCTCCTGGGGAGGGATACGCAGTATTTT.

This clone appeared once. J is TRBJ1-1 and V is TRBV7-3; 8 bases map to TRBD1. V was clipped by 5 bases and J by 5 bases; unmatched bases: 10. This CDR3 spans 15 amino acids. Germline values: CDR1 SGHTA, CDR2 FQGTGA. CDR3 region: CASSPHQGARTEAFF. The CDR3 DNA reads TGTGCCAGCAGCCCCCACCAGGGGGCGCGGACTGAAGCTTTCTTT. Based on the CDR3 plus reference TRBV7-3 and TRBJ1-1, the full variable domain is GAGVSQTPSNKVTEKGKYVELRCDPISGHTALYWYRQSLGQGPEFLIYFQGTGAADDSGLPNDRFFAVRPEGSVSTLKIQRTERGDSAVYLCASSPHQGARTEAFFGQGTRLTVV.

The DNA of the CDR3 is TGTGCCAGCAGCTTTGGCGGGAGGGTAGCCGGGGAGCTGTTTTTT. Its protein product is CASSFGGRVAGELFF. The chain has TRBV7-2 and TRBJ2-2, with TRBD2 matching 9 bases. From germline, CDR1 is SGHTA and CDR2 FQGNSA. CDR3 length equals 15 residues. J gave up 6 bases and V 3 bases, and 5 bases lay outside the gene matches.

This chain links TRBV19 with TRBJ2-7; perhaps TRBD1 as D (5 bases). Germline CDR1 is LNHDA and CDR2 is SQIVND (reference sequence). The CDR3 contains 14 residues. V was trimmed by 3 bases and J by 2 bases, leaving 11 bases between them. The CDR3 protein is CASSIGAGPYEQYF. In DNA form, the CDR3 reads TGTGCCAGTAGTATTGGGGCAGGGCCCTACGAGCAGTACTTC.

The CDR3 loop is CASSEYGTGGYGYTF. CDR3 DNA: TGTGCCAGCAGTGAATACGGGACAGGGGGTTATGGCTACACCTTC. This chain connects TRBV6-1 to TRBJ1-2; 11 bases are shared with TRBD1. The CDR3 loop spans 15 amino acids. Looked up from germline, CDR1 is MNHNS and CDR2 is SASEGT. V lost 2 bases and J lost 5; bases outside the gene matches: 4.

The chain uses TRBV3-1 (or the pseudogene TRBV3-2) and TRBJ2-2, with TRBD2 as a possible D gene (5 bases). This CDR3 has 12 amino acids. Germline V gene lookup returns CDR1 LGHDT and CDR2 YNNKEL (reference sequence). The germline V and J ends were trimmed by 10 bases and 4 bases, with 10 bases remaining between them. CDR3 nucleotides: TGTGCCATCACGGACTTCACCGGGGAGCTGTTTTTT. This encodes CAITDFTGELFF.